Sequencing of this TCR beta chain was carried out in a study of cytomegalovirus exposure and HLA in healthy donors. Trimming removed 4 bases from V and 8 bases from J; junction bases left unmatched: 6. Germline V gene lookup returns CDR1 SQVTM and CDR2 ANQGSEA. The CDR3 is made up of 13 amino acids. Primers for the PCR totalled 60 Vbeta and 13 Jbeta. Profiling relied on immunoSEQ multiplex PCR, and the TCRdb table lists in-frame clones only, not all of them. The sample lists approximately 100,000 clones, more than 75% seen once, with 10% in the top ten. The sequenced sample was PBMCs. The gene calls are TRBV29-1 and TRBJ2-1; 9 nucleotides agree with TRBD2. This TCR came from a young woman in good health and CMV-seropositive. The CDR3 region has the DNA TGCAGCGTTGGGTTGCGGGGGGGAGATGAGCAGTTCTTC. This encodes CSVGLRGGDEQFF.